These 32 T cell receptor beta chains came from one sample sequenced in a study of technical replicates of blood from four donors (dated by TCRdb to about 2017). Library preparation used the immunoSEQ multiplex PCR assay. Drawn from immuneACCESS, this table holds only the in-frame rearrangements with V and J called that TCRdb kept. Clones are partly lost; checked studies trace under half to an unresolved V gene and leave the rest unexplained. This sample has around 15,000 clones in its table, and about nine tenths of those were observed once. The top ten hold roughly 12% of the sample. Input material: PBMCs. These receptors all come from a human donor in good health.

The V call is TRBV10-3, the J call TRBJ2-3; TRBD2 aligns across 11 bases. Trimming removed 6 bases from V and 4 bases from J; junction bases left unmatched: 6. CDR1 is ENHRY and CDR2 is SYGVKD in the germline V gene. The CDR3 consists of 15 residues. In DNA, the CDR3 is TGTGCCATCAGGGAACTAGCGGGAGAGTCAGATACGCAGTATTTT. Its protein product is CAIRELAGESDTQYF.

The chain is built from TRBV6-5 and TRBJ2-2; TRBD1 is a possible D gene (6 bases). Deletions cut 3 bases from V and 6 bases from J, with 14 bases between. CDR3 length: 15 residues. Germline values: CDR1 MNHEY, CDR2 SVGAGI. CDR3 loop: CASSYQGQGAGELFF. CDR3 in DNA: TGTGCCAGCAGTTATCAGGGGCAGGGTGCCGGGGAGCTGTTTTTT.

V and J are TRBV11-2 and TRBJ1-2; 7 bases are a match to TRBD1. The CDR3 runs 13 residues. V dropped 5 bases and J dropped 2; count of bases not matched to a gene: 2. Germline V gene data show CDR1 as SGHAT and CDR2 as FQNNGV. CDR3 in amino acids: CASSPGQNYGYTF. The CDR3, as DNA: TGTGCCAGCAGCCCGGGACAGAACTATGGCTACACCTTC. Full variable domain (remainder filled in from reference TRBV11-2 and TRBJ1-2): EAGVAQSPRYKIIEKRQSVAFWCNPISGHATLYWYQQILGQGPKLLIQFQNNGVVDDSQLPKDRFSAERLKGVDSTLKIQPAKLEDSAVYLCASSPGQNYGYTFGSGTRLTVV.

The chain employs TRBV19 and TRBJ2-7, with D perhaps matching TRBD1 (6 bases). Germline values: CDR1 LNHDA, CDR2 SQIVND (reference sequence). The CDR3 runs to 12 residues. Trimming cost V 5 bases and J 4 bases, with 9 bases left between them. CDR3 loop: CASSETGYEQYF. DNA of the CDR3: TGTGCCAGTAGTGAAACAGGGTACGAGCAGTACTTC.

The gene calls are TRBV6-6 and TRBJ2-5; 8 bases are shared with TRBD1. The germline V gene encodes CDR1 MNHNY and CDR2 SVGAGI (reference sequence). With 5 bases clipped from V and 4 bases from J, the junction kept 0 bases outside the gene matches. This CDR3 contains 12 residues. CDR3 coding DNA: TGTGCCAGCAGTGGACAGGGAGAGACCCAGTACTTC. Encoded protein: CASSGQGETQYF.

The chain has TRBV30 and TRBJ1-4; 7 bases map to TRBD1. Germline values: CDR1 GTSNPN, CDR2 SVGIG (reference sequence). With 3 bases clipped from V and 3 bases from J, the junction kept 4 bases outside the gene matches. The CDR3 is 14 amino acids. CDR3 bases: TGTGCCTGGAGCTACGGGACAGCTAATGAAAAACTGTTTTTT. Translated, it gives CAWSYGTANEKLFF.

V gene TRBV19 combines with J gene TRBJ2-1, with D unclear. Germline loops: CDR1 LNHDA, CDR2 SQIVND (reference sequence). CDR3 size: 11 residues. V was cut by 7 bases and J by 6 bases, with 7 bases left in between. The CDR3 DNA reads TGTGCCAGTATGGTCGGCAATGAGCAGTTCTTC. Its protein is CASMVGNEQFF.

The chain recombines TRBV10-1 with TRBJ2-1; the D gene is possibly TRBD1 (5 bases). Germline loops: CDR1 WNHNN, CDR2 SYGVQD (reference sequence). The CDR3 length is 14 residues. V lost 0 bases and J 6 bases, leaving 9 bases between the germline ends. CDR3 sequence (DNA): TGCGCCAGCAGTGAGTCGGGGCTAGGCAATGAGCAGTTCTTC. As protein: CASSESGLGNEQFF.

J is TRBJ2-1 and V is TRBV27; 11 bases map to TRBD2. The trim removed 8 bases at V and 4 bases at J, leaving 7 bases unmatched. The CDR3 is 15 residues long. Per the germline V gene, CDR1 is MNHEY and CDR2 is SMNVEV (reference sequence). The CDR3 is CASRTGTSGYNEQFF. The CDR3, as DNA: TGTGCCAGCCGAACCGGGACTAGCGGATACAATGAGCAGTTCTTC.

This chain connects TRBV7-9 to TRBJ2-2; D perhaps matches TRBD1 (6 bases). Germline CDR1 is SEHNR and CDR2 is FQNEAQ (reference sequence). V lost 1 base, J lost 4 bases, and 13 bases lay in between. The CDR3 is 16 residues long. In DNA form, the CDR3 reads TGTGCCAGCAGCTTAGTCGGGCAGGGGATCACCGGGGAGCTGTTTTTT. Encoded protein: CASSLVGQGITGELFF.

The chain joins TRBV5-4 to TRBJ1-2; D is undetermined. V was trimmed by 4 bases and J by 7 bases, leaving 14 bases between them. Germline CDR1 and CDR2: SGHNT and YYREEE (reference sequence). The CDR3 runs to 13 residues. CDR3 DNA sequence: TGTGCCAGCAGCGCTGACACCTTGCTTGGCTACACCTTC. Translating gives CASSADTLLGYTF.

This rearrangement joins TRBV5-1 to TRBJ2-7; a possible D gene is TRBD2 (5 bases). CDR1 and CDR2 (germline): SGHRS, YFSETQ. CDR3 size: 14 residues. V was trimmed by 6 bases and J by 7 bases, leaving 20 bases between them. As DNA, the CDR3 is TGCGCCAGCAATCCCCCCGAGGGCTCCAAGGAGCAGTACTTC. It codes for CASNPPEGSKEQYF.

The V and J genes are TRBV7-9 and TRBJ1-1; TRBD1 matches at 9 bases. The junction had 3 bases not matched to a gene; V was cut back by 4 bases and J by 3 bases. This CDR3 is 14 amino acids long. CDR1 and CDR2 (germline): SEHNR, FQNEAQ (reference sequence). CDR3 protein: CASSSRQGDTEAFF. CDR3 DNA sequence: TGTGCCAGCAGCTCCCGACAGGGGGACACTGAAGCTTTCTTT.

The gene calls are TRBV5-1 and TRBJ1-1; tentatively, D is TRBD1 (5 bases). CDR1 is SGHRS and CDR2 is YFSETQ in the germline V gene. The CDR3 has 14 residues. Trimming cost V 0 bases and J 2 bases, with 8 bases left between them. CDR3 sequence reads: CASSLVGGNTEAFF. The CDR3 DNA follows: TGCGCCAGCAGCTTGGTGGGGGGAAACACTGAAGCTTTCTTT.

The V call is TRBV7-9, the J call TRBJ2-3, with D possibly matching TRBD2 (6 bases). The germline V gene encodes CDR1 SEHNR and CDR2 FQNEAQ (reference sequence). The CDR3 length is 15 residues. The V end lost 1 base, the J end lost 4 bases, and 12 bases lay between the germline ends. The CDR3, as DNA: TGTGCCAGCAGCTTAGTCCGGGACTTCTCAGATACGCAGTATTTT. Residues: CASSLVRDFSDTQYF.

J is TRBJ1-4 and V is TRBV10-3, with D possibly being TRBD1 (6 bases). This CDR3 region has 14 residues. The germline V gene has CDR1 ENHRY and CDR2 SYGVKD. V was clipped by 1 base and J by 11 bases, with 14 bases between them. CDR3 nucleotides: TGTGCCATCAGTGAGTTGGACACCCAGGGGAAACTGTTTTTT. Translated, it gives CAISELDTQGKLFF.

This clone occurred once. The chain couples TRBV4-1 to TRBJ2-7, with D unresolved. The CDR3 extends over 14 amino acids. V gave up 2 bases and J gave up 4 bases, with 12 bases separating them. Germline CDR1 MGHRA, CDR2 YSYEKL. Written as DNA, the CDR3 is TGCGCCAGCAGCCAAACCGACGTGGAGTACGAGCAGTACTTC. Protein: CASSQTDVEYEQYF.

The chain joins TRBV19 to TRBJ2-3; TRBD2 matches 9 bases. V was pared by 3 bases and J by 8 bases, with 9 bases of the junction left unmatched. The CDR3 is 15 residues long. Germline V gives CDR1 LNHDA, CDR2 SQIVND (reference sequence). The CDR3 DNA is TGTGCCAGTAGTATTTTTTCTGGCGGGAGGGTTACGCAGTATTTT. Amino acid sequence: CASSIFSGGRVTQYF.

The CDR3 DNA is TGTGCCAGCAGCTCCTCCGCGAGAGGGGGCTACGAGCAGTACTTC. Translation gives CASSSSARGGYEQYF. The rearrangement links TRBV7-9 to TRBJ2-7; D might be TRBD1 (6 bases). Germline V gene sequence: CDR1 SEHNR, CDR2 FQNEAQ (reference sequence). Trimming cost V 4 bases and J 3 bases, with 16 bases left between them. CDR3 length: 15 amino acids.

The chain is built from TRBV4-1 and TRBJ2-2; TRBD2 agrees at 14 bases. This CDR3 has 22 amino acids. Looked up from germline, CDR1 is MGHRA and CDR2 is YSYEKL. V lost 4 bases to trimming and J lost 7 bases; unmatched junction nucleotides: 23. Here the CDR3 reads CASSPQKPEGGPGLAGDGELFF. The CDR3 DNA is TGCGCCAGCAGCCCCCAGAAGCCGGAGGGCGGACCGGGACTAGCGGGAGACGGGGAGCTGTTTTTT.

J is TRBJ2-5 and V is TRBV6-1; tentatively, D is TRBD2 (6 bases). Germline V gene lookup returns CDR1 MNHNS and CDR2 SASEGT. Trimming removed 6 bases at V and 8 bases at J, with 22 bases between. The CDR3 is 15 amino acids. Here the CDR3 DNA reads TGTGCCAGCAGGGACCCGGGACTCCCGTGGTTAACCCAGTACTTC. Translation: CASRDPGLPWLTQYF.

The rearrangement uses TRBV7-9 and TRBJ2-7, with 11 bases identical to TRBD1. In germline, CDR1 is SEHNR, CDR2 FQNEAQ (reference sequence). The CDR3 length is 18 residues. The trim removed 5 bases at V and 2 bases at J, leaving 14 bases unmatched. In DNA, the CDR3 is TGTGCCAGCAGCACCACCGGGACAGGGGGATCTGGTCCCTACGAGCAGTACTTC. Protein sequence: CASSTTGTGGSGPYEQYF.

The rearrangement links TRBV27 to TRBJ2-7, with 10 bases that match TRBD1. Germline lookup yields CDR1 MNHEY and CDR2 SMNVEV (reference sequence). This CDR3 contains 15 residues. J gave up 2 bases and V 6 bases, and 7 bases lay outside the gene matches. The CDR3 reads CASRGLGTGAYEQYF. In DNA form, the CDR3 reads TGTGCCAGCAGGGGCTTGGGGACAGGGGCCTACGAGCAGTACTTC.

The V and J genes are TRBV21-1 and TRBJ2-7; the D segment call TRBD2 is taken from the table without a DNA check. TRBV21-1 is shown as a pseudogene. The CDR3 extends over 12 amino acids. The CDR3 bases are TGTGAGGAGCGGGAGCAGACCTACGAGCAGTACTTC. It yields the protein CEEREQTYEQYF.

The chain recombines TRBV10-3 with TRBJ2-2, with 7 bases identical to TRBD1. This CDR3 comprises 17 residues. Germline trimming cut 2 bases from V and 4 bases from J; bases unmatched to any gene: 10. Germline CDR1 reads ENHRY; CDR2 reads SYGVKD. CDR3 loop: CAISEVTGPGGTGELFF. CDR3 sequence (DNA): TGTGCCATCAGTGAGGTGACAGGGCCTGGGGGCACCGGGGAGCTGTTTTTT.

The chain joins TRBV6-5 to TRBJ2-2; the D is unclear. Between the trimmed V and J ends, which lost 10 bases and 0 bases, there was a span of 12 bases. The CDR3 contains 14 residues. The germline V gene has CDR1 MNHEY and CDR2 SVGAGI. In nucleotides, the CDR3 is TGTGCCACCATCGAATCTACGAACACCGGGGAGCTGTTTTTT. This gives the protein CATIESTNTGELFF.

This chain uses TRBV10-1 with TRBJ2-7, with 13 positions matching TRBD2. Germline trimming cut 0 bases from V and 3 bases from J; bases unmatched to any gene: 5. CDR1 and CDR2 from the germline V gene are WNHNN and SYGVQD (reference sequence). The CDR3 consists of 17 residues. This CDR3 reads CASSESGLAGILYEQYF. Written as DNA, the CDR3 is TGCGCCAGCAGTGAGTCGGGACTAGCGGGAATTCTCTACGAGCAGTACTTC.

Only a few counts were recorded for this clone. The chain uses TRBV5-1 and TRBJ1-2, with D possibly matching TRBD1 (5 bases). Per germline, CDR1 SGHRS and CDR2 YFSETQ. The CDR3 spans 13 residues. Trimming took off 5 bases at V and 3 bases at J, with 11 bases between the two ends. As DNA, the CDR3 is TGCGCCAGCAGGGCGGGGGTGGACTATGGCTACACCTTC. Translation: CASRAGVDYGYTF. The full variable domain, completed using reference TRBV5-1 and TRBJ1-2, is KAGVTQTPRYLIKTRGQQVTLSCSPISGHRSVSWYQQTPGQGLQFLFEYFSETQRNKGNFPGRFSGRQFSNSRSEMNVSTLELGDSALYLCASRAGVDYGYTFGSGTRLTVV.

The chain links TRBV18 to TRBJ1-1; the match to TRBD1 covers 8 bases. V lost 3 bases and J lost 5; bases outside the gene matches: 14. Germline loops: CDR1 KGHSH, CDR2 LQKENI. The CDR3 is 17 amino acids. The CDR3 bases are TGTGCCAGCTCACCTAGTGAACAGGGGGGCGGAGGGACTGAAGCTTTCTTT. This sequence encodes CASSPSEQGGGGTEAFF. Supplemented by reference TRBV18 and TRBJ1-1, the full variable domain reads NAGVMQNPRHLVRRRGQEARLRCSPMKGHSHVYWYRQLPEEGLKFMVYLQKENIIDESGMPKERFSAEFPKEGPSILRIQQVVRGDSAAYFCASSPSEQGGGGTEAFFGQGTRLTVV.

The sample holds a few counts of this clone. The CDR3 reads CASTVDSLLLYTEAFF. DNA of the CDR3: TGTGCCAGCACCGTGGACAGCTTACTTCTTTACACTGAAGCTTTCTTT. V gene TRBV21-1 combines with J gene TRBJ1-1; the D call TRBD1 from the table was never checked on the DNA. TRBV21-1 is a recognized pseudogene. CDR3 length equals 16 residues.

There are a few counts of this clone. The gene calls are TRBV2 and TRBJ1-2; a weak D match, TRBD1 (5 bases). Germline CDR1 reads SNHLY; CDR2 reads FYNNEI. The length of the CDR3 is 14 residues. Trimming stripped 1 base from V and 3 bases from J, with 9 bases between. This CDR3 is CASSEDDRYYGYTF. The DNA of the CDR3 is TGTGCCAGCAGTGAAGACGACAGATACTATGGCTACACCTTC. The complete variable domain, with remaining parts taken from reference TRBV2 and TRBJ1-2, reads EPEVTQTPSHQVTQMGQEVILRCVPISNHLYFYWYRQILGQKVEFLVSFYNNEISEKSEIFDDQFSVERPDGSNFTLKIRSTKLEDSAMYFCASSEDDRYYGYTFGSGTRLTVV.

The chain carries TRBV4-2 and TRBJ1-4; no clear D gene. V lost 0 bases and J 7 bases, leaving 15 bases between the germline ends. This CDR3 has 16 amino acids. Germline V gene lookup returns CDR1 LGHNA and CDR2 YNFKEQ. The CDR3 here is CASSQDVGQGVEKLFF. For the CDR3, the DNA is TGTGCCAGCAGCCAAGATGTCGGCCAAGGAGTTGAAAAACTGTTTTTT.